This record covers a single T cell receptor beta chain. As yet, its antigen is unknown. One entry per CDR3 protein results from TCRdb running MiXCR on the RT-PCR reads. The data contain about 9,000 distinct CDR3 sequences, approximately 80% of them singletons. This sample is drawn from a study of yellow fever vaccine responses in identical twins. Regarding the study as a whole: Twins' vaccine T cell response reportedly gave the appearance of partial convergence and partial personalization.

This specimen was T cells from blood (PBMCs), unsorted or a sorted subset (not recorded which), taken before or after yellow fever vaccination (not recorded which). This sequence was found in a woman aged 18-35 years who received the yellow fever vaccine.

CDR3 protein: CSVLGDGNTEAFF. The CDR3 DNA follows: TGCAGTGTTCTTGGGGACGGGAACACTGAAGCTTTCTTT. The chain recombines TRBV20-1 with TRBJ1-1, with D possibly being TRBD1 (5 bases). CDR1 and CDR2 (germline): DFQATT, SNEGSKA (reference sequence). CDR3 length equals 13 residues. The V end lost 7 bases, the J end lost 1 base, and 13 bases lay between the germline ends.